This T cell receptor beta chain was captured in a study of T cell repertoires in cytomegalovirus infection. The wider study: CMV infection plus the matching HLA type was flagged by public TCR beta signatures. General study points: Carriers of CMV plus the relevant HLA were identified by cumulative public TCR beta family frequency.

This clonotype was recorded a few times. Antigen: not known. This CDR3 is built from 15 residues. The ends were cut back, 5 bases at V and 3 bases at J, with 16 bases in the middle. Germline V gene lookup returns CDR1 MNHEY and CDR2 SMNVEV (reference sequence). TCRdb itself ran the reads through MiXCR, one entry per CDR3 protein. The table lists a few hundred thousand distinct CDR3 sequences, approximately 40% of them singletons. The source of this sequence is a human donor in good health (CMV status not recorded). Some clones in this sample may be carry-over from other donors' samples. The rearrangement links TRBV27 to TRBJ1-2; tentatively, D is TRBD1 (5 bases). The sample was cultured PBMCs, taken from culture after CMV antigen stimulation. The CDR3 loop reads CASSTPPTVHYGYTF. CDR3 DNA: TGTGCCAGCAGTACGCCCCCGACAGTACACTATGGCTACACCTTC.